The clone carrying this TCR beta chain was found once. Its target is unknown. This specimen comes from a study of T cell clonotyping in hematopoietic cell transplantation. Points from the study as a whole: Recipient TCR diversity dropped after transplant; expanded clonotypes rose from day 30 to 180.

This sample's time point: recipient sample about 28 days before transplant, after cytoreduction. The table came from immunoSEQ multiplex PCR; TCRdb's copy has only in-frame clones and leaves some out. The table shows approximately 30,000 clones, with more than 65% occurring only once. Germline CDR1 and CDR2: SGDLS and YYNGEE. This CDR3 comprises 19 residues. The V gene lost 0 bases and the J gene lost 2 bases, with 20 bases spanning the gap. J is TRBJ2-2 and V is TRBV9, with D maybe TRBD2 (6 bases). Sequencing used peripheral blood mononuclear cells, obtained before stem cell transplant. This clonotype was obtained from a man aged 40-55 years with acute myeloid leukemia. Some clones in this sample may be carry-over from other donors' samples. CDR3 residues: CASSVAREAGRTNTGELFF. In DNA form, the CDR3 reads TGTGCCAGCAGCGTAGCCAGAGAGGCGGGGCGTACAAACACCGGGGAGCTGTTTTTT.